Listed below are T cell receptor beta chains from one sample, sequenced in a study of identical twins. In TCRdb, the 5' RACE reads were re-called with MiXCR into one record per CDR3 protein. The sample includes hundreds of thousands of distinct CDR3 sequences, roughly 12% of them seen just once. The same data also went into a second study, on yellow fever vaccine responses in identical twins.

What was sequenced was CD8+ T cells sorted from blood. Receptor source: a young woman in good health. Each CDR3 is given with its conserved first and last residue. D genes are given only for firm matches. Size is stated for part of the rows, as once, few or many counts, or as a class when the clone is expanded.

j_call d_call v_call clone_size cdr3_nt cdr3_aa
TRBJ1-2 TRBD1 TRBV9 NA TGTGCCAGCTCCCCTACAGGGGGTAGGAATGGCTACACCTTC CASSPTGGRNGYTF
TRBJ2-1 TRBD1 TRBV12-3/TRBV12-4 few TGTGCCAGCAGTTTCTACAGGGGAGTTGAGCAGTTCTTC CASSFYRGVEQFF
TRBJ2-5 NA TRBV12-3/TRBV12-4 NA TGTGCCAGCAGCCAAACGGGACCGTCGGAGACCCAGTACTTC CASSQTGPSETQYF
TRBJ2-3 NA TRBV16 few TGTGCCAGCAGCCAATCGGCGGATACGCAGTATTTT CASSQSADTQYF
TRBJ2-5 TRBD2 TRBV20-1 few TGCAGTGCTAGACCACTTGCGGGGGGCCTCGAGACCCAGTACTTC CSARPLAGGLETQYF
TRBJ2-1 NA TRBV28 few TGTGCCAGCAGTCCAGTTGACCTCGGGGCCAATGAGCAGTTCTTC CASSPVDLGANEQFF
TRBJ2-5 TRBD2 TRBV6-1 NA TGTGCCAGCAGTGGAACCCACCCGGGACTAGCGGGACAAGAGACCCAGTACTTC CASSGTHPGLAGQETQYF
TRBJ2-3 TRBD2 TRBV5-4 NA TGTGCCAGCAGCGAAAGCGGGGGACTTCGCACAGATACGCAGTATTTT CASSESGGLRTDTQYF
TRBJ1-1 NA TRBV6-4 few TGTGCCAGCAGTGACGGGCGGGGGGGGGCTGAAGCTTTCTTT CASSDGRGGAEAFF
TRBJ1-1 NA TRBV12-3/TRBV12-4 few TGTGCCAGCAGTTCGAGCGGCTTAGAAGCTTTCTTT CASSSSGLEAFF
TRBJ2-7 TRBD2 TRBV6-5 NA TGTGCCAGCAGTTACCTTCGCGGGAGCCCCCACGAGCAGTACTTC CASSYLRGSPHEQYF
TRBJ2-1 TRBD2 TRBV9 NA TGTGCCAGCTCTAGCGGGGGGGCGGGGGATGAGCAGTTCTTC CASSSGGAGDEQFF
TRBJ2-5 TRBD2 TRBV3-1 NA TGTGCCAGCAGACTCACTATCGGGGGGGGCTTCGAGACCCAGTACTTC CASRLTIGGGFETQYF
TRBJ2-5 TRBD2 TRBV12-3/TRBV12-4 NA TGTGCCAGCAGGTCGACTAGCGGGGTAGAGACCCAGTACTTC CASRSTSGVETQYF
TRBJ1-6 NA TRBV12-3/TRBV12-4 many TGTGCCAGCAGTTTAGGGCATTCACCCCTCCACTTT CASSLGHSPLHF
TRBJ1-2 NA TRBV12-3/TRBV12-4 NA TGTGCCAGCAGTTTAACGGGGGCTAAGGGCTACACCTTC CASSLTGAKGYTF
TRBJ2-3 NA TRBV3-1 NA TGTGCCAGCAGCCAAGATCCGGACACCTCCACAGATACGCAGTATTTT CASSQDPDTSTDTQYF
TRBJ2-1 NA TRBV7-9 few TGTGCCAGCAGCTTATCGTCCGGGGACGGACCGTACAATGAGCAGTTCTTC CASSLSSGDGPYNEQFF
TRBJ2-3 NA TRBV2 many TGTGCCAGCAGTGAAAGCCTGGCAGGCAGTCTGAATACGCAGTATTTT CASSESLAGSLNTQYF
TRBJ2-1 TRBD1 TRBV24-1 few TGTGCCACCAGTGATCCGGGACAGGGGGCTATTCTAAATGAGCAGTTCTTC CATSDPGQGAILNEQFF
TRBJ2-7 TRBD1 TRBV27 few TGTGCCAGCAGTGTGATCCGGGACAGGGTCCACGAGCAGTACTTC CASSVIRDRVHEQYF
TRBJ1-5 TRBD1 TRBV7-8 NA TGTGCCAGCAGCCTCCGGGACAGTGACGGGCCCCAGCATTTT CASSLRDSDGPQHF
TRBJ1-6 TRBD1 TRBV3-1 many TGTGCCAGCAGCCCACACGGGACAGGGGGTAATAATTCACCCCTCCACTTT CASSPHGTGGNNSPLHF
TRBJ2-3 NA TRBV12-3/TRBV12-4 NA TGTGCCAGCAGTTCCGAGGCAGATACGCAGTATTTT CASSSEADTQYF
TRBJ2-2 NA TRBV10-3 few TGTGCCATCAGTGAGTTCGGGAACACCGGGGAGCTGTTTTTT CAISEFGNTGELFF
TRBJ2-7 TRBD1 TRBV7-6 NA TGTGCCAGCAGCTTAGGGGCTGGGACAGCATCCTACGAGCAGTACTTC CASSLGAGTASYEQYF
TRBJ1-5 NA TRBV7-6 NA TGTGCCAGCAGCTTAGAAGTAGGTCAGCCCCAGCATTTT CASSLEVGQPQHF
TRBJ2-2 TRBD2 TRBV12-3/TRBV12-4 many TGTGCCAGCAGTTTAGGGCTAGCGGAGAGCGGGGAGCTGTTTTTT CASSLGLAESGELFF
TRBJ1-5 NA TRBV24-1 NA TGTGCCACCAGTGAAAGAATAAATCAGCCCCAGCATTTT CATSERINQPQHF
TRBJ2-7 TRBD1 TRBV4-1 many TGCGCCAGCAGCCACCGACAGGGGGTGGAGCAGTACTTC CASSHRQGVEQYF
TRBJ2-5 TRBD1 TRBV2 few TGTGCCAGCAGTGACCGAGCCAGGGGGCTTCCGGAGACCCAGTACTTC CASSDRARGLPETQYF
TRBJ2-2 NA TRBV12-3/TRBV12-4 many TGTGCCAGCGATGGGTCCGGGGAGCTGTTTTTT CASDGSGELFF
TRBJ2-1 NA TRBV7-8 many TGTGCCAGCAGCTTAGCTGGGCCAGGGGGGGCCAGCTCCTACAATGAGCAGTTCTTC CASSLAGPGGASSYNEQFF
TRBJ2-2 NA TRBV5-1 many TGCGCCAGCAGCTTGGTTGAGGGGCACACCGGGGAGCTGTTTTTT CASSLVEGHTGELFF
TRBJ2-3 NA TRBV6-2/TRBV6-3 once TGTGCCAGCACCGTTCCAACGAACGGTCGGGACAAAACTAGCACAGATACGCAGTATTTT CASTVPTNGRDKTSTDTQYF
TRBJ1-2 TRBD1 TRBV20-1 NA TGCAGTGCTAGATACCGGGACAGGGGGGACTATGGCTACACCTTC CSARYRDRGDYGYTF
TRBJ2-7 TRBD1 TRBV5-1 many TGCGCCAGCACCATAGACAGGGATAAACGCTACGAGCAGTACTTC CASTIDRDKRYEQYF
TRBJ2-3 NA TRBV3-1 NA TGTGCCAGCAGTTCGGGGGTGGGTACGCAGTATTTT CASSSGVGTQYF
TRBJ2-3 TRBD2 TRBV7-6 many TGTGCCAGCAGGCACACTAGCGGGGGGTCTGGCACAGATACGCAGTATTTT CASRHTSGGSGTDTQYF
TRBJ2-1 NA TRBV7-2 NA TGTGCCAGCAGTAAAGGGAGTTTCAATGAGCAGTTCTTC CASSKGSFNEQFF
TRBJ1-4 NA TRBV9 few TGTGCCAGCAGCGTAGAAGGATCCGGGGCAACTAATGAAAAACTGTTTTTT CASSVEGSGATNEKLFF
TRBJ2-1 NA TRBV20-1 few TGCAGTGCTAGTCTACCTAGGTCGGGGAATGAGCAGTTCTTC CSASLPRSGNEQFF